Below, 3 T cell receptor beta chains from the same sample are listed, as sequenced in a study of blood T cells in healthy people across ages. The authors ran a second PCR of roughly 6 to 12 cycles using a sample-barcoded 5' primer and a J-beta primer mix. Using its own MiXCR run on the 5' RACE reads, TCRdb lists one record per CDR3 protein. This table holds 1.5 million to 1.9 million distinct CDR3 sequences, approximately 39% found once. Sequencing was done on a sample of blood. The receptors shown here come from a woman aged 18-29 years in good health.

This clonotype was counted a few times. The rearrangement uses TRBV7-9 and TRBJ2-1; a possible D gene is TRBD2 (6 bases). V lost 3 bases and J 10 bases, leaving 13 bases between the germline ends. Looked up from germline, CDR1 is SEHNR and CDR2 is FQNEAQ (reference sequence). This CDR3 is built from 13 residues. The CDR3 sequence is CASSLDYRLEQFF. The CDR3, as DNA: TGTGCCAGCAGCTTGGACTACCGCTTAGAGCAGTTCTTC.

J is TRBJ2-1 and V is TRBV11-1, with TRBD2 matching 9 bases. V lost 1 base, J lost 9 bases, and 16 bases stayed unmatched. Germline values: CDR1 SGHAT, CDR2 FQDESV (reference sequence). This CDR3 spans 18 amino acids. The CDR3, as DNA: TGTGCCAGCAGCTTAGGTGGCTGGACTAGCGTGAATGGTGGTGAGCAGTTCTTC. It specifies CASSLGGWTSVNGGEQFF.

This clonotype was counted only a few times. J is TRBJ2-2 and V is TRBV10-3; tentative D call: TRBD2 (5 bases). Trimming removed 7 bases at V and 0 bases at J, with 12 bases between. The CDR3 is 15 residues long. CDR1 and CDR2 from the germline V gene are ENHRY and SYGVKD. CDR3 DNA sequence: TGTGCCATCAACTCCGGGATAGCGAACACCGGGGAGCTGTTTTTT. Protein product: CAINSGIANTGELFF.